A single sample gave rise to the 22 T cell receptor beta chains below, sequenced in a study of blood T cell repertoires in COVID-19. Profiled with immunoSEQ multiplex PCR; TCRdb holds only in-frame clones, not every one. The sample yields a few hundred thousand clones, roughly 90% seen once. Material: PBMCs or T cells enriched from blood (not recorded which). Receptor source: a woman younger than 45 who had recovered from COVID-19.

The rearrangement uses TRBV10-1 and TRBJ1-1; 10 bases match TRBD1. The CDR3 sequence is 16 residues long. Germline V gene sequence: CDR1 WNHNN, CDR2 SYGVQD (reference sequence). V shed 11 bases and J 5 bases; nucleotides not matched to a gene: 17. CDR3 sequence reads: CAGTWGTGAGRTEAFF. The CDR3 coding sequence is TGCGCCGGGACGTGGGGGACAGGGGCAGGTAGGACTGAAGCTTTCTTT.

The V call is TRBV7-9, the J call TRBJ1-6, with 10 nucleotides matching TRBD1. V dropped 6 bases and J dropped 7; count of bases not matched to a gene: 3. CDR1 and CDR2 (germline): SEHNR, FQNEAQ (reference sequence). The CDR3 is 14 residues long. CDR3 amino acids: CASRKGQGNSPLHF. CDR3 DNA: TGTGCCAGCAGGAAGGGACAGGGGAATTCACCCCTCCACTTT. The entire variable domain, with the rest obtained from reference TRBV7-9 and TRBJ1-6, is as follows: DTGVSQNPRHKITKRGQNVTFRCDPISEHNRLYWYRQTLGQGPEFLTYFQNEAQLEKSRLLSDRFSAERPKGSFSTLEIQRTEQGDSAMYLCASRKGQGNSPLHFGNGTRLTVT.

The J gene is TRBJ2-2, the V gene TRBV6-4; D is perhaps TRBD2 (5 bases). Deletions cut 4 bases from V and 5 bases from J, with 8 bases between. The CDR3 runs 13 residues. Germline loops: CDR1 MRHNA, CDR2 SNTAGT. The CDR3 sequence is CASSARGTGELFF. Here the CDR3 DNA reads TGTGCCAGCAGTGCTCGGGGAACCGGGGAGCTGTTTTTT.

This rearrangement joins TRBV6-4 to TRBJ1-2; a weak D match, TRBD1 (6 bases). From germline, CDR1 is MRHNA and CDR2 SNTAGT. Trimming stripped 7 bases from V and 2 bases from J, with 17 bases between. CDR3 size: 15 residues. In nucleotides, the CDR3 is TGTGCCAGCATGCCCGGGGGGGCAACGAACTATGGCTACACCTTC. This encodes CASMPGGATNYGYTF.

This clone has a handful of counts. J is TRBJ1-2 and V is TRBV5-4; TRBD1 is a possible D gene (5 bases). This CDR3 is built from 16 residues. Germline-derived CDR1 and CDR2 are SGHNT and YYREEE (reference sequence). V lost 0 bases and J 4 bases, leaving 16 bases between the germline ends. The CDR3 coding sequence is TGTGCCAGCAGCTTGGGGGATGGGCGGGGCCTCTATGGCTACACCTTC. It encodes CASSLGDGRGLYGYTF. The variable domain in full, completed from reference TRBV5-4 and TRBJ1-2, reads ETGVTQSPTHLIKTRGQQVTLRCSSQSGHNTVSWYQQALGQGPQFIFQYYREEENGRGNFPPRFSGLQFPNYSSELNVNALELDDSALYLCASSLGDGRGLYGYTFGSGTRLTVV.

This rearrangement joins TRBV9 to TRBJ2-1, with D maybe TRBD2 (6 bases). Between the trimmed V and J ends, which lost 0 bases and 1 base, there was a span of 11 bases. CDR1 and CDR2 from the germline V gene are SGDLS and YYNGEE. CDR3 size: 16 residues. The chain's CDR3 is CASSVDPGVSYNEQFF. DNA for the CDR3: TGTGCCAGCAGCGTAGACCCGGGGGTTTCCTACAATGAGCAGTTCTTC.

V is TRBV5-1 and J is TRBJ1-1; TRBD1 is a possible D gene (5 bases). The CDR3 covers 14 residues. The V end lost 2 bases, the J end lost 3 bases, and 11 bases lay between the germline ends. The germline V gene has CDR1 SGHRS and CDR2 YFSETQ. CDR3 sequence (DNA): TGCGCCAGCAGCTTCGGGGGTCCTGACACTGAAGCTTTCTTT. Its translation: CASSFGGPDTEAFF.

The chain couples TRBV6-5 to TRBJ1-2; tentatively, D is TRBD1 (6 bases). The CDR3 length is 15 residues. Per germline, CDR1 MNHEY and CDR2 SVGAGI. The V and J ends lost 5 bases and 3 bases respectively, with 16 bases between them. The CDR3 nucleotides read TGTGCCAGCAGTCCCAGGGGCAGGGCGCACTATGGCTACACCTTC. Its translation is CASSPRGRAHYGYTF.

V usage is TRBV6-6 and J usage is TRBJ2-5; perhaps TRBD1 as D (6 bases). The germline V gene has CDR1 MNHNY and CDR2 SVGAGI (reference sequence). Trimming shortened V by 5 bases and J by 2 bases, and 21 bases separated the two germline ends. The CDR3 runs 17 residues. Written as DNA, the CDR3 is TGTGCCAGCAGTCTTAGGACAGCAAGGATAACTCAAGAGACCCAGTACTTC. Its protein product is CASSLRTARITQETQYF.

This clone was counted once. The chain couples TRBV18 to TRBJ1-1; D is unclear. Germline loops: CDR1 KGHSH, CDR2 LQKENI. The CDR3 has 14 residues. Trimming removed 4 bases from V and 1 base from J, with 10 bases in between. This CDR3 reads CASSLWSGNTEAFF. CDR3 sequence (DNA): TGTGCCAGCTCACTATGGTCCGGGAACACTGAAGCTTTCTTT.

The V gene is TRBV7-2, the J gene TRBJ1-3, with 8 bases fitting TRBD1. The CDR3 runs 15 residues. From germline, CDR1 is SGHTA and CDR2 FQGNSA. With 2 bases clipped from V and 3 bases from J, the junction kept 3 bases outside the gene matches. This CDR3 reads CASSLLTGDGNTIYF. In nucleotides, the CDR3 is TGTGCCAGCAGCTTACTGACAGGGGATGGAAACACCATATATTTT.

The V call is TRBV5-1, the J call TRBJ1-2; 8 bases agree with TRBD1. The CDR3 is made up of 14 amino acids. V trimming: 0 bases; J trimming: 4 bases; junction bases outside the gene matches: 2. Germline CDR1 and CDR2: SGHRS and YFSETQ. CDR3 bases: TGCGCCAGCAGCTTGGAACAGGGGGGCTATGGCTACACCTTC. Amino acids: CASSLEQGGYGYTF.

This chain joins TRBV29-1 and TRBJ2-3; 8 bases agree with TRBD1. J gave up 5 bases and V 3 bases, and 4 bases lay outside the gene matches. The germline gives CDR1 SQVTM, CDR2 ANQGSEA. CDR3 length: 13 residues. This chain's CDR3 is CSVEGQDRDTQYF. CDR3 DNA: TGCAGCGTTGAGGGACAGGATAGAGATACGCAGTATTTT.

V usage is TRBV5-1 and J usage is TRBJ2-1; possible D gene TRBD2, 5 bases. This CDR3 spans 18 amino acids. V was clipped by 0 bases and J by 0 bases, with 16 bases between them. Germline V gene data show CDR1 as SGHRS and CDR2 as YFSETQ. In nucleotides, the CDR3 is TGCGCCAGCAGCTTGGCCGATGGTAGCGCCGACTCCTACAATGAGCAGTTCTTC. This encodes CASSLADGSADSYNEQFF.

The gene calls are TRBV9 and TRBJ1-3; possibly TRBD1 for D (5 bases). This CDR3 region has 20 residues. V was trimmed by 0 bases and J by 4 bases, leaving 26 bases between them. The germline gives CDR1 SGDLS, CDR2 YYNGEE. CDR3 sequence (DNA): TGTGCCAGCAGCGTAGCCCCGTCCGGGGGAGGGTATTATTCCGGAAACACCATATATTTT. This gives the protein CASSVAPSGGGYYSGNTIYF.

The chain is built from TRBV5-6 and TRBJ1-5, with 9 bases lining up with TRBD1. The CDR3 has 16 residues. CDR1 is SGHDT, CDR2 YYEEEE, per germline. V was pared by 1 base and J by 11 bases, with 13 bases of the junction left unmatched. CDR3 in DNA: TGTGCCAGCAGCTTGTATTTGGGACAGGGTTCCGGGGCCCAGCATTTT. This codes for CASSLYLGQGSGAQHF.

V and J are TRBV7-2 and TRBJ1-5; 8 nucleotides agree with TRBD1. V trimming: 4 bases; J trimming: 1 base; junction bases outside the gene matches: 3. The CDR3 is 15 residues long. The V gene's germline CDR1 is SGHTA and CDR2 FQGNSA. CDR3 bases: TGTGCCAGCAGCTCAGGGGGCGGGAGCAATCAGCCCCAGCATTTT. It specifies CASSSGGGSNQPQHF.

The rearrangement uses TRBV18 and TRBJ1-1; D possibly corresponds to TRBD1 (6 bases). Germline loops: CDR1 KGHSH, CDR2 LQKENI. CDR3 length equals 14 residues. Trimming took 0 bases from V and 7 from J, leaving 12 bases between them. In DNA form, the CDR3 reads TGTGCCAGCTCACCACCCGGACAGACCGTTGAAGCTTTCTTT. Translating it yields CASSPPGQTVEAFF.

This sequence joins TRBV5-6 and TRBJ1-6; 9 positions agree with TRBD1. CDR3 size: 14 residues. The ends lost 1 base at V and 8 bases at J; junction bases unmatched: 1. Germline CDR1 SGHDT, CDR2 YYEEEE. CDR3 loop: CASSLWDRDSPLHF. The CDR3, as DNA: TGTGCCAGCAGCTTGTGGGACAGGGATTCACCCCTCCACTTT. Full variable domain (rest looked up from reference TRBV5-6 and TRBJ1-6): DAGVTQSPTHLIKTRGQQVTLRCSPKSGHDTVSWYQQALGQGPQFIFQYYEEEERQRGNFPDRFSGHQFPNYSSELNVNALLLGDSALYLCASSLWDRDSPLHFGNGTRLTVT.

The genes are TRBV7-3 and TRBJ1-1; 8 bases match TRBD1. V was pared by 3 bases and J by 1 base, with 4 bases of the junction left unmatched. The CDR3 is 15 residues long. In germline, CDR1 is SGHTA, CDR2 FQGTGA. The CDR3 region has the DNA TGTGCCAGCAGCTTCGCGGGGACAGGGAACACTGAAGCTTTCTTT. It codes for CASSFAGTGNTEAFF.

This chain uses TRBV28 with TRBJ1-5, with 7 bases aligning to TRBD1. The CDR3 consists of 14 residues. The V and J ends lost 2 bases and 6 bases, in that order; junction bases with no gene match: 4. Germline loops: CDR1 MDHEN, CDR2 SYDVKM. The DNA of the CDR3 is TGTGCCAGCAGTTTACAAACAGGGGTTCAGCCCCAGCATTTT. Its translation is CASSLQTGVQPQHF.

The gene calls are TRBV4-2 and TRBJ2-1; D not certain. With 0 bases removed from V and 10 bases from J, the gap between germline ends came to 4 bases. The CDR3 sequence is 11 residues long. CDR1 LGHNA and CDR2 YNFKEQ come from the germline V gene. CDR3: CASSQDGEQFF. The CDR3 nucleotides are TGTGCCAGCAGCCAAGACGGGGAGCAGTTCTTC.